This is a list of T cell receptor beta chains from one sample in a study of CD8+ T cells in alopecia areata. Libraries were prepared by immunoSEQ multiplex PCR; TCRdb keeps only in-frame clonotypes and omits some of them. The data show 60,000 to 85,000 clones, around 61% seen once. The sample in question was CD8+ T cells sorted from blood, obtained at week 24, from a patient treated with tofacitinib. Every receptor here comes from a human donor with alopecia areata. The CDR3 runs from the conserved cysteine through the conserved F or W. D genes are given only for firm matches. Not all rows give a size; the values are once, few, many and, for expanded clones, a class.

J gene,D gene,V gene,clone size,CDR3 DNA,CDR3 protein
TRBJ1-6,TRBD1,TRBV9,.,TGTGCCAGCAGCGAGACAGGGAAGACCTATAATTCACCCCTCCACTTT,CASSETGKTYNSPLHF
TRBJ1-5,.,TRBV5-6,once,TGTGCCAGCAGCTTGGGTCAGACTAGCAATCAGCCCCAGCATTTT,CASSLGQTSNQPQHF
TRBJ2-7,.,TRBV30,.,TGTGCATGGAGTCCTGGGAGCTCCTACGAGCAGTACTTC,CAWSPGSSYEQYF
TRBJ1-1,.,TRBV5-1,.,TGCGCCAGCACCACTGGGGGGGTGAACACTGAAGCTTTCTTT,CASTTGGVNTEAFF
TRBJ2-7,.,TRBV30,.,TGTGCCTGGATAAGTGGATACGAGCAGTACTTC,CAWISGYEQYF
TRBJ1-1,.,TRBV2,.,TGTGCCAGCAGTGAGGAACCGAACACTGAAGCTTTCTTT,CASSEEPNTEAFF
TRBJ2-1,TRBD2,TRBV7-9,.,TGTGCCAGCAGCGCCGTTTCGGGAGGGCTCCACAATGAGCAGTTCTTC,CASSAVSGGLHNEQFF
TRBJ2-2,.,TRBV7-9,once,TGTGCCAGCAGCTTAGACAGTAACACCGGGGAGCTGTTTTTT,CASSLDSNTGELFF
TRBJ2-3,TRBD1,TRBV28,.,TGTGCCAGCAGTTTCCCCCAGAAGGGACAGTTAGATAATACGCAGTATTTT,CASSFPQKGQLDNTQYF
TRBJ2-2,TRBD2,TRBV27,.,TGTGCCAGCAGTGAGGGACTAGCGGGAGCGTACGGGGAGCTGTTTTTT,CASSEGLAGAYGELFF